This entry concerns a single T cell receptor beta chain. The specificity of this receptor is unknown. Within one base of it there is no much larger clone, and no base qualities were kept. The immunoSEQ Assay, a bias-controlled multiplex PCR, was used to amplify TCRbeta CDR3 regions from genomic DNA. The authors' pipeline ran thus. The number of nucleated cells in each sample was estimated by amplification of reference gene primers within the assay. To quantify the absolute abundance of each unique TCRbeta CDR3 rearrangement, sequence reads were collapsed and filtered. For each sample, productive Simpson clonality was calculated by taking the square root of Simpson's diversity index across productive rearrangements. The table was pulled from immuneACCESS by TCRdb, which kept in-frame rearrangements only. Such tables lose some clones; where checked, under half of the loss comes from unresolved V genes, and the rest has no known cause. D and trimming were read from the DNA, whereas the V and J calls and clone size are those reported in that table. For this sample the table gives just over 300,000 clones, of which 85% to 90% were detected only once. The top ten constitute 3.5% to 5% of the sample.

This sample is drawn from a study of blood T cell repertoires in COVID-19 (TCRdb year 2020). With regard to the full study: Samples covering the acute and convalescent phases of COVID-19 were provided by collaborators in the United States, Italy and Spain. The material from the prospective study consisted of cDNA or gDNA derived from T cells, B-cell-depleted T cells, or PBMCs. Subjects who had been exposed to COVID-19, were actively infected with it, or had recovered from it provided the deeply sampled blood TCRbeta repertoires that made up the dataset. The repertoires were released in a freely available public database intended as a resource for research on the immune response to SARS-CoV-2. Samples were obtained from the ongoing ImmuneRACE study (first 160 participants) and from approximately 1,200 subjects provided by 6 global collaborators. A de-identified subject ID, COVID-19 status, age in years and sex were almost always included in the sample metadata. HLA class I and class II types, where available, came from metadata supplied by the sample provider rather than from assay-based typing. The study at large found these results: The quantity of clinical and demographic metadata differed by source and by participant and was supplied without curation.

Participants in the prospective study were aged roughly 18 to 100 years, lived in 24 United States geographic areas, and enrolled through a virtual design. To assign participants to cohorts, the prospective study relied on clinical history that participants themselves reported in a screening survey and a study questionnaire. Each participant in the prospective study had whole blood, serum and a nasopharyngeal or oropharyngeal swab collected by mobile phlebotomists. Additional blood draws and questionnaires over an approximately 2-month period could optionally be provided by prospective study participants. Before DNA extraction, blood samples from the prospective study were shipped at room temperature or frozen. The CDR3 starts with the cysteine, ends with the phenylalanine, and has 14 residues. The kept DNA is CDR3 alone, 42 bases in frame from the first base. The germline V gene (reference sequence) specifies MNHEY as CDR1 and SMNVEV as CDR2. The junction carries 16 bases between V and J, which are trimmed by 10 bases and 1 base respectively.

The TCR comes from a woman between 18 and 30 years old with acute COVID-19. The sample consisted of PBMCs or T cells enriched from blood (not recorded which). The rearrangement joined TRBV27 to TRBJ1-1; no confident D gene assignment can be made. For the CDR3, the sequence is CATASKIWNTEAFF. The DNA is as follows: TGTGCCACCGCTAGCAAAATATGGAACACTGAAGCTTTCTTT.